These 32 T cell receptor beta chains came from one sample sequenced in a study of OX40 agonist ivuxolimab in advanced cancers. Some clones are missing from TCRdb's copy, which holds only in-frame ones; the method was immunoSEQ multiplex PCR. This sample has 40,000 to 60,000 clones, with approximately 85% found just once. The material was CD4+ or CD8+ T cells sorted from blood, obtained in a trial of the OX40 agonist ivuxolimab. The receptor source for this set is an adult with an advanced solid tumor such as melanoma, head and neck, liver or kidney cancer.

The rearrangement uses TRBV7-2 and TRBJ2-3; 12 bases map to TRBD2. The CDR3 runs to 18 residues. CDR1 SGHTA and CDR2 FQGNSA come from the germline V gene. J gave up 3 bases and V 5 bases, and 12 bases lay outside the gene matches. As DNA, the CDR3 is TGTGCCAGCAGCCAACAGGCTAGCGGGGGGGGTCGGACAGATACGCAGTATTTT. It translates to CASSQQASGGGRTDTQYF.

V and J are TRBV27 and TRBJ2-5, with 11 bases lining up with TRBD1. Germline CDR1 is MNHEY and CDR2 is SMNVEV (reference sequence). The CDR3 runs to 15 residues. V shed 6 bases, J shed 3 bases, and the junction held 6 bases outside the gene matches. The CDR3 spells CASSSSGQGEETQYF. The CDR3 DNA follows: TGTGCCAGCAGCTCCTCGGGACAGGGGGAAGAGACCCAGTACTTC.

V and J are TRBV19 and TRBJ1-6, with D tentatively TRBD1 (5 bases). The CDR3 length is 17 residues. Trimming took 3 bases from V and 10 from J, leaving 22 bases between them. Germline loops: CDR1 LNHDA, CDR2 SQIVND (reference sequence). As DNA, the CDR3 is TGTGCCAGTAGTATGCAGGGAGCGACGACCCTTACCTCACCCCTCCACTTT. It specifies CASSMQGATTLTSPLHF. Together with reference TRBV19 and TRBJ1-6, the CDR3 gives the full variable domain: DGGITQSPKYLFRKEGQNVTLSCEQNLNHDAMYWYRQDPGQGLRLIYYSQIVNDFQKGDIAEGYSVSREKKESFPLTVTSAQKNPTAFYLCASSMQGATTLTSPLHFGNGTRLTVT.

The rearrangement links TRBV7-2 to TRBJ1-1, with D perhaps TRBD1 (6 bases). CDR1 and CDR2 from the germline V gene are SGHTA and FQGNSA. V gave up 2 bases and J gave up 10 bases, with 14 bases separating them. This CDR3 region has 13 residues. CDR3 loop: CASSLTGGIGAFF. Written as DNA, the CDR3 is TGTGCCAGCAGCTTAACCGGGGGCATAGGAGCTTTCTTT.

V gene TRBV9 combines with J gene TRBJ2-1; possible D gene TRBD1, 5 bases. Between the trimmed V and J ends, which lost 0 bases and 4 bases, there was a span of 17 bases. CDR3 length: 17 residues. Germline CDR1 is SGDLS and CDR2 is YYNGEE. This CDR3 is CASSVVPGSRVYNEQFF. DNA of the CDR3: TGTGCCAGCAGCGTAGTTCCCGGGTCCAGGGTATACAATGAGCAGTTCTTC.

The rearrangement links TRBV5-4 to TRBJ1-1; D is unclear. CDR1 and CDR2 from the germline V gene are SGHNT and YYREEE (reference sequence). CDR3 length: 15 amino acids. Deletions cut 4 bases from V and 0 bases from J, with 13 bases between. The chain's CDR3 is CASSPLTTMNTEAFF. The CDR3 DNA sequence: TGTGCCAGCAGCCCCCTGACAACTATGAACACTGAAGCTTTCTTT.

V usage is TRBV7-9 and J usage is TRBJ2-1; 10 nucleotides agree with TRBD2. The CDR3 consists of 16 residues. With 3 bases clipped from V and 5 bases from J, the junction kept 7 bases outside the gene matches. Germline V gene lookup returns CDR1 SEHNR and CDR2 FQNEAQ (reference sequence). CDR3 DNA sequence: TGTGCCAGCAGCTTTATCAGCGGGAGGGCTCACAATGAGCAGTTCTTC. Encoded protein: CASSFISGRAHNEQFF.

The J gene is TRBJ2-1, the V gene TRBV7-9, with 8 bases that match TRBD2. Germline V CDR1 and CDR2: SEHNR, FQNEAQ (reference sequence). The CDR3 loop spans 16 amino acids. J was trimmed by 16 bases and V by 5 bases; bases with no gene match: 22. The CDR3 DNA is TGTGCCAGCAGCCCCTTTCGCGGGAGGCCTCTCACAGGAACCTTCTTC. This encodes CASSPFRGRPLTGTFF. The full variable domain, rest sourced from reference TRBV7-9 and TRBJ2-1, is DTGVSQNPRHKITKRGQNVTFRCDPISEHNRLYWYRQTLGQGPEFLTYFQNEAQLEKSRLLSDRFSAERPKGSFSTLEIQRTEQGDSAMYLCASSPFRGRPLTGTFFGPGTRLTVL.

This chain links TRBV29-1 with TRBJ1-1; D is unclear. V gave up 3 bases and J gave up 0 bases, with 14 bases separating them. Germline assignment: CDR1 SQVTM and CDR2 ANQGSEA. The CDR3 contains 15 residues. The DNA of the CDR3 is TGCAGCGTTGATAGATTGGGGTATTTGAACACTGAAGCTTTCTTT. Protein product: CSVDRLGYLNTEAFF.

CDR3 sequence reads: CASSLGQEIFYGYTF. The CDR3 DNA is TGTGCCAGCAGCTTGGGACAGGAGATATTCTATGGCTACACCTTC. The V gene is TRBV5-6, the J gene TRBJ1-2; tentative D call: TRBD1 (6 bases). The V and J ends lost 0 bases and 4 bases respectively, with 13 bases between them. The V gene's germline CDR1 is SGHDT and CDR2 YYEEEE. The CDR3 is made up of 15 amino acids.

The rearrangement links TRBV7-2 to TRBJ2-6; TRBD1 matches at 9 bases. V was clipped by 4 bases and J by 0 bases; unmatched bases: 7. This CDR3 is built from 18 residues. Germline CDR1 and CDR2: SGHTA and FQGNSA. Written as DNA, the CDR3 is TGTGCCAGCAGCTCAAGACAGGGGGGCCTCTCTGGGGCCAACGTCCTGACTTTC. Its protein is CASSSRQGGLSGANVLTF.

This clone was found once. Compared with germline, one end of the junction differs, possibly owing to a read error. The chain combines TRBV11-2 with TRBJ1-3, with D uncertain. This CDR3 is built from 12 residues. In germline, CDR1 is SGHAT, CDR2 FQNNGV. CDR3 in DNA: TGTGCCAGCAGCTTATCTGAAAACACCATATATTTT. It translates to CASSLSENTIYF. Full variable domain (rest looked up from reference TRBV11-2 and TRBJ1-3): EAGVAQSPRYKIIEKRQSVAFWCNPISGHATLYWYQQILGQGPKLLIQFQNNGVVDDSQLPKDRFSAERLKGVDSTLKIQPAKLEDSAVYLCASSLSENTIYFGEGSWLTVV.

J is TRBJ2-3 and V is TRBV6-1; D is ambiguous. This CDR3 contains 15 residues. V was trimmed by 3 bases and J by 6 bases, leaving 16 bases between them. Germline CDR1 and CDR2: MNHNS and SASEGT. The CDR3 DNA reads TGTGCCAGCAGTGATCGGGCCTCTACAGCGGATACGCAGTATTTT. Its translation: CASSDRASTADTQYF.

The chain recombines TRBV15 with TRBJ2-1, with TRBD2 matching over 16 bases. The V and J ends lost 7 bases and 0 bases, in that order; junction bases with no gene match: 18. The CDR3 has 22 residues. In germline, CDR1 is LNHNV, CDR2 YYDKDF (reference sequence). The CDR3 DNA follows: TGTGCCACCAATACGTTGGGAGGGGCCGGGACTAGCGGGAGGGCCTCCTACAATGAGCAGTTCTTC. This encodes CATNTLGGAGTSGRASYNEQFF.

CDR3 nucleotides: TGTGCCAGCAGCCCCCCGGGGGGGGCGACAGATACGCAGTATTTT. Residues: CASSPPGGATDTQYF. The rearrangement uses TRBV7-3 and TRBJ2-3, with 8 bases lining up with TRBD2. The junction had 7 bases not matched to a gene; V was cut back by 5 bases and J by 3 bases. CDR1 is SGHTA and CDR2 is FQGTGA in the germline V gene. CDR3 length: 15 amino acids.

The gene calls are TRBV5-1 and TRBJ1-1, with no clear D. Germline V gene lookup returns CDR1 SGHRS and CDR2 YFSETQ. V dropped 4 bases and J dropped 1 base, with 11 bases sitting between them. The length of the CDR3 is 14 residues. The CDR3 protein is CASSALGRNTEAFF. The CDR3 bases are TGCGCCAGCAGCGCCCTTGGGCGGAACACTGAAGCTTTCTTT.

This chain connects TRBV2 to TRBJ2-7; either TRBD1 or TRBD2 may fit D (5 bases each). This CDR3 contains 14 residues. V shed 5 bases and J shed 6 bases, with 17 bases lying between them. Germline CDR1 is SNHLY and CDR2 is FYNNEI. The CDR3: CASSRDEGAPEQYF. CDR3 nucleotides: TGTGCCAGCAGTAGGGACGAGGGTGCCCCCGAGCAGTACTTC.

The rearrangement uses TRBV5-1 and TRBJ2-5; 10 bases are a match to TRBD1. Germline loops: CDR1 SGHRS, CDR2 YFSETQ. Losses at the gene ends were 4 bases for V and 2 bases for J; bases not matched to a gene: 11. The CDR3 totals 17 residues. CDR3 protein: CASSVRPGQGTQETQYF. CDR3 DNA sequence: TGCGCCAGCAGCGTGAGGCCGGGACAGGGGACACAAGAGACCCAGTACTTC. Full variable domain (rest looked up from reference TRBV5-1 and TRBJ2-5): KAGVTQTPRYLIKTRGQQVTLSCSPISGHRSVSWYQQTPGQGLQFLFEYFSETQRNKGNFPGRFSGRQFSNSRSEMNVSTLELGDSALYLCASSVRPGQGTQETQYFGPGTRLLVL.

This rearrangement joins TRBV7-2 to TRBJ2-7; 7 nucleotides align to TRBD1. The CDR3 runs 16 residues. The germline V gene has CDR1 SGHTA and CDR2 FQGNSA. V was clipped by 2 bases and J by 8 bases; unmatched bases: 15. The CDR3 loop is CASSLPTLGRGNKQYF. The DNA of the CDR3 is TGTGCCAGCAGCTTACCCACCCTCGGCAGGGGGAACAAGCAGTACTTC.

This clone appeared once. The rearrangement joins TRBV6-4 to TRBJ1-2; 11 bases are a match to TRBD1. The CDR3 covers 16 residues. Trimming removed 2 bases from V and 6 bases from J; junction bases left unmatched: 8. Germline values: CDR1 MRHNA, CDR2 SNTAGT. CDR3: CASSDVWDRGMDGYTF. The CDR3 nucleotides read TGTGCCAGCAGTGACGTCTGGGACAGGGGGATGGATGGCTACACCTTC.

V is TRBV5-1 and J is TRBJ2-3; 7 bases are a match to TRBD1. The germline V gene has CDR1 SGHRS and CDR2 YFSETQ. With V trimmed by 4 bases and J by 3 bases, 8 bases remained unmatched. The CDR3 extends over 15 amino acids. CDR3: CASSVTGERTDTQYF. CDR3 nucleotide sequence: TGCGCCAGCAGCGTAACAGGGGAGCGAACAGATACGCAGTATTTT. Drawing the rest from reference TRBV5-1 and TRBJ2-3, the complete variable domain is KAGVTQTPRYLIKTRGQQVTLSCSPISGHRSVSWYQQTPGQGLQFLFEYFSETQRNKGNFPGRFSGRQFSNSRSEMNVSTLELGDSALYLCASSVTGERTDTQYFGPGTRLTVL.

The chain links TRBV7-9 to TRBJ2-2, with 8 bases aligning to TRBD1. The germline V gene encodes CDR1 SEHNR and CDR2 FQNEAQ (reference sequence). This CDR3 spans 16 amino acids. With 1 base clipped from V and 2 bases from J, the junction kept 3 bases outside the gene matches. CDR3 sequence reads: CASSLVGQGNTGELFF. CDR3 in DNA: TGTGCCAGCAGCTTAGTAGGACAGGGCAACACCGGGGAGCTGTTTTTT.

This clone was observed a few times. The V gene is TRBV30, the J gene TRBJ2-2, with D perhaps TRBD1 (5 bases). This CDR3 spans 13 amino acids. The ends were cut back, 1 base at V and 7 bases at J, with 10 bases in the middle. Germline V CDR1 and CDR2: GTSNPN, SVGIG (reference sequence). For the CDR3, the DNA is TGTGCCTGGAGTGCAGGACACCACGGGGAGCTGTTTTTT. Amino acids: CAWSAGHHGELFF.

The genes are TRBV5-1 and TRBJ1-1, with D hard to call. The CDR3 length is 14 residues. The V end lost 4 bases, the J end lost 0 bases, and 10 bases lay between the germline ends. Germline V lookup: CDR1 SGHRS, CDR2 YFSETQ. The CDR3 bases are TGCGCCAGCAGCCGTGGGATTCTGAACACTGAAGCTTTCTTT. Encoded protein: CASSRGILNTEAFF.

This clone occurred a few times. This rearrangement joins TRBV7-3 to TRBJ2-1, with TRBD2 as a possible D gene (6 bases). CDR1 SGHTA and CDR2 FQGTGA come from the germline V gene. The CDR3 runs 15 residues. The V end lost 2 bases, the J end lost 6 bases, and 14 bases lay between the germline ends. The CDR3 reads CASSLGGFSINEQFF. CDR3 bases: TGTGCCAGCAGCTTAGGGGGGTTCTCGATCAATGAGCAGTTCTTC.

A single count supports this clone. This chain links TRBV4-2 with TRBJ2-5, with D unresolved. The CDR3 totals 13 residues. From germline, CDR1 is LGHNA and CDR2 YNFKEQ. Trimming removed 4 bases at V and 2 bases at J, with 8 bases between. Written as DNA, the CDR3 is TGTGCCAGCAGCCTGCTGGAGCAAGAGACCCAGTACTTC. Its protein product is CASSLLEQETQYF.

The V call is TRBV2, the J call TRBJ2-1, with a tentative D call TRBD1 (6 bases). Trimming took off 4 bases at V and 7 bases at J, with 8 bases between the two ends. CDR1 SNHLY and CDR2 FYNNEI come from the germline V gene. CDR3 length: 12 residues. The DNA of the CDR3 is TGTGCCAGCAGTGCCCAGGGGAATGAGCAGTTCTTC. Translated: CASSAQGNEQFF.

The gene calls are TRBV21-1 and TRBJ2-2; the DNA was not used to check the table's D call, TRBD2. TRBV21-1 is a documented pseudogene. The CDR3 is 16 amino acids. The CDR3 region has the DNA TGTGCCAGCCCCCAGGGCGGGGGCGATGACACCGGGGAGCTGTTTTTT. It yields the protein CASPQGGGDDTGELFF.

This CDR3 is CASRRTVLITEKLFF. In DNA, the CDR3 is TGTGCCAGCAGACGGACAGTCCTGATCACGGAAAAACTGTTTTTT. The chain employs TRBV2 and TRBJ1-4; the D gene is possibly TRBD1 (6 bases). With 6 bases removed from V and 8 bases from J, the gap between germline ends came to 19 bases. The CDR3 has 15 amino acids. In germline, CDR1 is SNHLY, CDR2 FYNNEI.

The gene calls are TRBV7-3 and TRBJ2-2, with D possibly being TRBD1 or TRBD2 (6 bases each). V gave up 5 bases and J gave up 2 bases, with 15 bases separating them. Germline CDR1 reads SGHTA; CDR2 reads FQGTGA. The length of the CDR3 is 16 residues. CDR3 sequence: CASSLGGPTNTGELFF. The CDR3 region has the DNA TGTGCCAGCAGCCTAGGGGGGCCCACTAACACCGGGGAGCTGTTTTTT.

The rearrangement joins TRBV9 to TRBJ1-2, with D maybe TRBD1 (5 bases). This CDR3 comprises 16 residues. Trimming stripped 3 bases from V and 6 bases from J, with 21 bases between. The germline V gene encodes CDR1 SGDLS and CDR2 YYNGEE. The CDR3 DNA sequence: TGTGCCAGCAGCGCCCAAATGGGGGGATGGAAAAATGGCTACACCTTC. This sequence encodes CASSAQMGGWKNGYTF.

This clone was seen only once. The chain carries TRBV5-1 and TRBJ2-1; D perhaps matches TRBD1 (5 bases). The V and J ends lost 2 bases and 6 bases respectively, with 12 bases between them. The CDR3 covers 14 residues. Germline values: CDR1 SGHRS, CDR2 YFSETQ. The CDR3 DNA reads TGCGCCAGCAGCTTCCGCTTAGGGGTCAATGAGCAGTTCTTC. Its translation is CASSFRLGVNEQFF. Variable domain in full (rest from reference TRBV5-1 and TRBJ2-1): KAGVTQTPRYLIKTRGQQVTLSCSPISGHRSVSWYQQTPGQGLQFLFEYFSETQRNKGNFPGRFSGRQFSNSRSEMNVSTLELGDSALYLCASSFRLGVNEQFFGPGTRLTVL.